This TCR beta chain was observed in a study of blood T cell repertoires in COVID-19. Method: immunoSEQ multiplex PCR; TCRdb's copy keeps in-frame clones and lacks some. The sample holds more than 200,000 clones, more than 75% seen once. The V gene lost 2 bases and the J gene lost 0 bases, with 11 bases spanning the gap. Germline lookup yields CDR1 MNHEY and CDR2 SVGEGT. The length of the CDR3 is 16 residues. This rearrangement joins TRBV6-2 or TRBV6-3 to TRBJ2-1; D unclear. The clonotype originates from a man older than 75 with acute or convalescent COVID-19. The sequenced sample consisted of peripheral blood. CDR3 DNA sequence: TGTGCCAGCAGTTACCCCCCTCCGAGCTCCTACAATGAGCAGTTCTTC. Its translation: CASSYPPPSSYNEQFF.